The entry below gives a single T cell receptor beta chain sequence along with its context. The data were taken from a study of blood T cell repertoires in COVID-19. At the level of the study: T cells, B-cell-depleted T cells, or PBMCs provided the cDNA or gDNA that served as material.

The V gene lost 0 bases and the J gene lost 1 base, with 10 bases spanning the gap. Looked up from germline, CDR1 is KGHDR and CDR2 is SFDVKD. The CDR3 covers 16 residues. Here immunoSEQ multiplex PCR was the method, and the copy in TCRdb shows in-frame clones only, minus some. The table records some 200,000 clones, around 91% of them present only once. The chain carries TRBV24-1 and TRBJ2-3; tentative D call: TRBD1 (6 bases). The source is a woman aged 35 to 49 with acute or convalescent COVID-19. The material sequenced was peripheral blood. CDR3 residues: CATSDLWGRGTDTQYF. The DNA for the CDR3 is TGTGCCACCAGTGATTTGTGGGGGCGGGGCACAGATACGCAGTATTTT.